These T cell receptor beta chains were read from a single sample in a study of cytomegalovirus exposure and HLA in healthy donors. Some clones are missing from TCRdb's copy, which holds only in-frame ones; the method was immunoSEQ multiplex PCR. The sample lists 55,000 to 90,000 clones, around 76% seen once, with around 6.3% in the top ten. Sequencing was carried out using PBMCs. The receptors originated from a man aged 45-60 years in good health and CMV-seronegative. The CDR3 runs from the conserved cysteine through the conserved F or W. The order of the fields is J gene, V gene, D gene, clone size, CDR3 protein, CDR3 DNA. D genes are given only for firm matches. Only part of the rows carry a size: once, few, many, or a class if the clone is expanded.

TRBJ2-1,TRBV27,.,medium-sized,CASSIGSTNNEQFF,TGTGCCAGCAGTATCGGGAGTACCAACAATGAGCAGTTCTTC
TRBJ2-1,TRBV30,TRBD2,.,CAWSVGLSGAPYNEQFF,TGTGCCTGGAGTGTCGGACTAAGCGGGGCCCCCTACAATGAGCAGTTCTTC
TRBJ1-4,TRBV2,TRBD1,few,CASSGGQTDRVLNEKLFF,TGTGCCAGCAGTGGGGGACAGACTGACAGGGTCCTAAATGAAAAACTGTTTTTT
TRBJ2-2,TRBV14,TRBD1,.,CASSRDRVSTGELFF,TGTGCCAGCAGCCGGGACAGGGTGAGCACCGGGGAGCTGTTTTTT
TRBJ1-1,TRBV10-2,TRBD1,.,CASRRTGVAEAFF,TGCGCCAGCAGGAGGACAGGGGTAGCTGAAGCTTTCTTT
TRBJ1-5,TRBV6-1,.,.,CASSDPLMGPNQPQHF,TGTGCCAGCAGTGATCCTCTAATGGGGCCCAATCAGCCCCAGCATTTT
TRBJ1-2,TRBV7-9,TRBD1,.,CASSLAGQGAGYTF,TGTGCCAGCAGCTTAGCGGGTCAGGGGGCTGGCTACACCTTC
TRBJ2-7,TRBV5-7,TRBD2,.,CASSFETSGRSSYEQYF,TGTGCCAGCAGCTTTGAGACTAGCGGGAGGAGCTCCTACGAGCAGTACTTC
TRBJ1-6,TRBV30,TRBD1,.,CAWSKKGQGFNSPLHF,TGTGCCTGGAGTAAAAAGGGACAGGGGTTTAATTCACCCCTCCACTTT
TRBJ1-2,TRBV7-9,TRBD1,.,CASSFGTEGNGYTF,TGTGCCAGCAGCTTCGGGACAGAAGGGAACGGCTACACCTTC
TRBJ2-7,TRBV19,TRBD1,.,CASSAGTGTGYEQYF,TGTGCCAGTAGTGCCGGGACAGGGACGGGCTACGAGCAGTACTTC
TRBJ1-1,TRBV6-5,.,once,CASSLLGYEAFF,TGTGCCAGCAGTTTGCTCGGGTATGAAGCTTTCTTT
TRBJ2-3,TRBV9,.,.,CASSPGVTDTQYF,TGTGCCAGCAGCCCGGGGGTCACAGATACGCAGTATTTT
TRBJ2-3,TRBV29-1,.,few,CSVEEDTSTDTQYF,TGCAGCGTTGAAGAGGACACTAGCACAGATACGCAGTATTTT
TRBJ2-3,TRBV7-6,.,.,CASSLVYTDTQYF,TGTGCCAGCAGCTTAGTTTACACAGATACGCAGTATTTT
TRBJ2-5,TRBV30,.,.,CAWSVRLEQETQYF,TGTGCCTGGAGTGTACGGCTGGAGCAAGAGACCCAGTACTTC
TRBJ2-3,TRBV7-9,TRBD1,.,CASSRQGASTDTQYF,TGTGCCAGCAGCCGACAGGGGGCCAGCACAGATACGCAGTATTTT
TRBJ1-5,TRBV4-1,TRBD1,.,CASSRTGDNQPQHF,TGCGCCAGCAGCCGTACAGGGGACAATCAGCCCCAGCATTTT
TRBJ1-1,TRBV30,.,.,CAWSPLNTEAFF,TGTGCCTGGAGTCCCTTGAACACTGAAGCTTTCTTT
TRBJ1-1,TRBV6-5,TRBD1,.,CASSPTGEFWKAFF,TGTGCCAGCAGTCCGACAGGGGAGTTTTGGAAAGCTTTCTTT
TRBJ2-6,TRBV27,.,.,CASSLTRLQAPGANVLTF,TGTGCCAGCAGCCTAACCCGGCTTCAGGCGCCTGGGGCCAACGTCCTGACTTTC
TRBJ2-1,TRBV18,.,once,CASSLRAYEQFF,TGTGCCAGCTCACTCAGGGCATATGAGCAGTTCTTC
TRBJ1-2,TRBV18,TRBD1,once,CASSPDRGDGYTF,TGTGCCAGCTCACCGGACAGGGGTGATGGCTACACCTTC
TRBJ1-3,TRBV6-5,.,.,CASSSDRIIGNTIYF,TGTGCCAGCAGTAGTGACAGGATCATCGGAAACACCATATATTTT
TRBJ2-7,TRBV2,TRBD1,.,CASSGTGGRFEQYF,TGTGCCAGCAGCGGGACAGGCGGCCGCTTCGAGCAGTACTTC
TRBJ2-2,TRBV5-4,.,.,CASTTTRTAGGELFF,TGTGCCAGCACCACCACCCGGACAGCTGGCGGGGAGCTGTTTTTT
TRBJ2-2,TRBV19,.,.,CASKGDTFANTGELFF,TGTGCCAGTAAAGGGGACACGTTCGCGAACACCGGGGAGCTGTTTTTT
TRBJ2-5,TRBV5-6,TRBD1,.,CASSRDRQETQYF,TGTGCCAGCAGCCGGGACAGACAAGAGACCCAGTACTTC
TRBJ2-2,TRBV5-8,TRBD2,.,CASSRTSGRAGTGELFF,TGTGCCAGCAGTAGGACTAGCGGGAGGGCCGGCACCGGGGAGCTGTTTTTT
TRBJ2-1,TRBV30,.,.,CAWTRGPQMGEQFF,TGTGCCTGGACCCGCGGGCCTCAAATGGGCGAGCAGTTCTTC
TRBJ1-1,TRBV2,.,once,CASSEGRLNTEAFF,TGTGCCAGCAGTGAAGGGCGGTTGAACACTGAAGCTTTCTTT
TRBJ2-3,TRBV19,.,.,CASSSSDTQYF,TGTGCCAGTTCGTCTTCAGATACGCAGTATTTT
TRBJ1-1,TRBV9,TRBD1,.,CASSGQGRTEAFF,TGTGCCAGCAGCGGACAGGGGAGGACTGAAGCTTTCTTT
TRBJ2-7,TRBV6-7,.,once,CGKGVYEQYF,TGTGGGAAAGGGGTTTACGAGCAGTACTTC
TRBJ1-2,TRBV27,.,.,CASSSRTDGYTF,TGTGCCAGCAGTTCACGGACTGATGGCTACACCTTC